This T cell receptor beta chain stems from a study of blood T cell repertoires in COVID-19 (dated by TCRdb to about 2020). Regarding the study in general: Collaborator samples came from the United States, Italy and Spain and covered acute and convalescent phases of COVID-19. Nearly every sample came with metadata listing a de-identified subject ID, COVID-19 status, age in years and sex. A freely available public database, intended as a resource for researchers studying the immune response to SARS-CoV-2, is where the repertoires were released. Samples were obtained from the ongoing ImmuneRACE study (first 160 participants) and from 1,254 subjects provided by 6 global collaborators. The material from the prospective study consisted of cDNA or gDNA derived from T cells, B-cell-depleted T cells, or PBMCs. Deeply sampled blood TCRbeta repertoires from subjects exposed to, actively infected with, or recovered from COVID-19 were included in the dataset. HLA class I and class II types, where available, came from metadata supplied by the sample provider rather than from assay-based typing. Broad study findings and their caveats: How much clinical and demographic metadata was included differed by source and by participant, and the metadata was provided uncurated.

V is shortened by 7 bases, J by 5 bases, and the region joining them spans 11 bases. The germline V gene sets CDR1 to SQVTM and CDR2 to ANQGSEA. Including the terminal cysteine and phenylalanine, the CDR3 comprises 11 residues. This entry keeps only the CDR3 DNA: 33 bases, framed from base 1. Enrolling through a virtual design, the prospective study's participants ranged in age from roughly 18 to 89 years and lived across some 23 United States geographic areas. Cohort assignment in the prospective study relied on participant-reported clinical history from a screening survey and a study questionnaire. Exposed participants had been in contact, within 2 weeks of entering the study, with a person who had a PCR-confirmed or clinician-diagnosed case of COVID-19. Mobile phlebotomists in the prospective study collected whole blood, serum and a nasopharyngeal or oropharyngeal swab from every participant. Additional blood draws and questionnaires over an approximately 2-month period could optionally be provided by prospective study participants. Before DNA extraction, prospective study blood samples were shipped either frozen or at room temperature.

TCRbeta CDR3 regions were amplified from genomic DNA using the immunoSEQ Assay, a bias-controlled multiplex PCR. The authors' pipeline ran thus. Nucleated cell counts per sample were estimated from amplification of reference gene primers within the assay. To quantify the absolute abundance of each unique TCRbeta CDR3 rearrangement, sequence reads were collapsed and filtered. Productive Simpson clonality was computed per sample as the square root of Simpson's diversity index over productive rearrangements. TCRdb took over this immuneACCESS table, retaining in-frame rearrangements with V and J assigned. Such tables are incomplete; in checked studies, under half of the missing clones stem from an unresolved V gene, and the remainder is unexplained. The DNA gave D and trimming, while V, J and clone size come from that table. The sample table contains fewer than 250,000 clones; only one count was recorded for approximately 90% of them. Over 0.85% of the sample lies in the top ten.

For this clone: No cognate antigen has been identified for it. Qualities for individual bases were not recorded, and no much larger clone is one base off.

Sequenced: PBMCs or T cells enriched from blood (not recorded which). The sequence was obtained from a man in his forties or fifties who had been exposed to COVID-19. The chain links TRBV29-1 with TRBJ1-1; too little of a D gene remains to name it. Read as DNA, the sequence is TGCAGCGCATCCCTAGAGACTGAAGCTTTCTTT. Its coded protein is CSASLETEAFF.